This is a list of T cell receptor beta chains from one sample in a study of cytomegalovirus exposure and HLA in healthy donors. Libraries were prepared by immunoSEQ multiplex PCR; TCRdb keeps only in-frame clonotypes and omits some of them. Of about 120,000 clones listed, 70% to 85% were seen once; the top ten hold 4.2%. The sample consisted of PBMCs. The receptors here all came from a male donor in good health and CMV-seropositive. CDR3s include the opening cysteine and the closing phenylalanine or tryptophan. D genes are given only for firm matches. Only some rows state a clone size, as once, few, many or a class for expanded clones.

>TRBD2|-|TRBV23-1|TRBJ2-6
TGCGCCAGCAGTCAAAGCGGGGGTGGTGGGGCCAACGTCCTGACTTTC
CASSQSGGGGANVLTF
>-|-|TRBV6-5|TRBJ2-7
TGTGCCAGCAGCCCCTTGAGGGGGAACTACGAGCAGTACTTC
CASSPLRGNYEQYF
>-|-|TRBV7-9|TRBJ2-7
TGTGCCAGCAGTACAGGGATCTTCTACGAGCAGTACTTC
CASSTGIFYEQYF
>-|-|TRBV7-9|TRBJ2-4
TGTGCCAGCAGCCCCACGGTTCTCGACAGCTTAGCCAAAAACATTCAGTACTTC
CASSPTVLDSLAKNIQYF
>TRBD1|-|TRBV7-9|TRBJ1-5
TGTGCCAGCAGCTTAACAACAGGGGGCGGCAATCAGCCCCAGCATTTT
CASSLTTGGGNQPQHF
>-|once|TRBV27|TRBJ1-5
TGTGCCAGCAGCTTCACCAGGGAACAGCCCCAGCATTTT
CASSFTREQPQHF
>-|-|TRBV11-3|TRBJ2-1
TGTGCCAGCAGCCAGACTGTAACAGGTGAGCAGTTCTTC
CASSQTVTGEQFF
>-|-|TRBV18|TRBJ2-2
TGTGCCAGCTCACCACAGGCAGGCGGGGAGCTGTTTTTT
CASSPQAGGELFF
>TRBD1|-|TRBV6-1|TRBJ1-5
TGTGCCAGCAGCCCAGGGGGAGGTCAGCCCCAGCATTTT
CASSPGGGQPQHF
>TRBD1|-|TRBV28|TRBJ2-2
TGTGCCACCCTACAGGGGGGGAACACCGGGGAGCTGTTTTTT
CATLQGGNTGELFF
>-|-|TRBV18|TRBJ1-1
TGTGCCAGCTCGAGGGCACAAATGAACACTGAAGCTTTCTTT
CASSRAQMNTEAFF
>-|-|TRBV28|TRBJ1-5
TGTGCCAGCACCCTTATGGGGGGTACAAATCAGCCCCAGCATTTT
CASTLMGGTNQPQHF
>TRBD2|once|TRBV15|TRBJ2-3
TGTGCCACCAGCAGCGATTGGACTAGCGGGGGGCGGGCGGATACGCAGTATTTT
CATSSDWTSGGRADTQYF
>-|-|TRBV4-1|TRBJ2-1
TGCGCCAGCAGCCAGGAGGGACGTAACATTTACAATGAGCAGTTCTTC
CASSQEGRNIYNEQFF
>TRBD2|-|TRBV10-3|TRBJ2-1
TGTGCCATCGGATGGTTGGGACTAGCGGGGGGGGACCGGGGGAATGAGCAGTTCTTC
CAIGWLGLAGGDRGNEQFF
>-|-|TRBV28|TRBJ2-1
TGTGCCAGCAGTTTAGGCGGTATTATTTACAATGAGCAGTTCTTC
CASSLGGIIYNEQFF
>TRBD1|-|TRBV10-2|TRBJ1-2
TGCGCCAGCAGGACAGGGACGGATGGCTACACCTTC
CASRTGTDGYTF
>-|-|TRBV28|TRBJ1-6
TGTGCCAGCAGTTTAGTCCCAGGCTCCTATAATTCACCCCTCCACTTT
CASSLVPGSYNSPLHF
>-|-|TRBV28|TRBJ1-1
TGTGCCAGCAGTCCCCAGGTGGGAGGAGCTTTCTTT
CASSPQVGGAFF
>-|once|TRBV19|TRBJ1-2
TGTGCCAGTAGTACGCCCCCGACGGGGAACTATGGCTACACCTTC
CASSTPPTGNYGYTF
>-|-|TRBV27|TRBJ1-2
TGTGCCAGCAGTTTCGGGCGGGGCCGCTATGGCTACACCTTC
CASSFGRGRYGYTF
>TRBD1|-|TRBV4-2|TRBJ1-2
TGTGCCAGCAGCCAAGCGGGACAGAACTATGGCTACACCTTC
CASSQAGQNYGYTF
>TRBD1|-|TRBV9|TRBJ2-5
TGTGCCAGCAGCCCCCGGACAGGGATCTCTGGGGAGCAGTACTTC
CASSPRTGISGEQYF
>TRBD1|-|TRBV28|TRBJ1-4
TGTGCCAGCAGTTTATCCACAGGGGGCAGTGAAAAACTGTTTTTT
CASSLSTGGSEKLFF
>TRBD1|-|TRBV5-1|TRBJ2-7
TGCGCCAGCAGCTTGGGTACCGGGACAGGGAACGACGAGCAGTACTTC
CASSLGTGTGNDEQYF
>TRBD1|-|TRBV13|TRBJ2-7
TGTGCCAGCAGCTTAAGAGACAGGGGCCACGAGCAGTACTTC
CASSLRDRGHEQYF
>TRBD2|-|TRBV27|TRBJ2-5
TGTGCCCCCAGGACTAGCGGGAGTGCAGCAGGAGAGACCCAGTACTTC
CAPRTSGSAAGETQYF
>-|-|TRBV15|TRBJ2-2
TGTGCCACCAACAGGGGAGGGGCCGGGGAGCTGTTTTTT
CATNRGGAGELFF